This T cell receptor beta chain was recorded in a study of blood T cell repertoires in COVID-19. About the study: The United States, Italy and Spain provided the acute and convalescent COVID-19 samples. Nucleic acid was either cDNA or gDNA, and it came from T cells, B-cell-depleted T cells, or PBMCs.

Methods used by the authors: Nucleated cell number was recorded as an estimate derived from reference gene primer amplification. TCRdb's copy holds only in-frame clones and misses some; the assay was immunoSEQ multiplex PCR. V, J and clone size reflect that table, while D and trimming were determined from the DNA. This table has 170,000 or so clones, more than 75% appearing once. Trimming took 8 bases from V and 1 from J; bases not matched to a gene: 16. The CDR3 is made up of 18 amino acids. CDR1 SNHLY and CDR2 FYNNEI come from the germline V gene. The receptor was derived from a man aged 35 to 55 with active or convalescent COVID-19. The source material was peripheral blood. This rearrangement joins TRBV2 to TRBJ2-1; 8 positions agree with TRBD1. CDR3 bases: TGTGCCAGCCTCGATACCCTCTGGACAGGGCAATCCTACAATGAGCAGTTCTTC. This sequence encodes CASLDTLWTGQSYNEQFF.